The clone carrying this T cell receptor (beta chain) was picked up a small number of times. Its antigen is not identified. 13 Jbeta primers and 60 Vbeta primers were used for the PCR. TCRdb's copy holds only in-frame clones and misses some; the assay was immunoSEQ multiplex PCR. The sample has 150,000 or so clones, around 80% seen once; the top ten hold around 2.5%. This specimen comes from a study of cytomegalovirus exposure and HLA in healthy donors. Whole-study findings and limits: Analysis performed later showed TCR beta chains linked to HLA being more clonally expanded than equally common others. TCR sequences were mostly rare, though some public TCRs occurred in many donors.

Donors likely had unrecorded immune exposures despite being nominally healthy when sampled. Sequenced sample: PBMCs. The source of this sequence is a man in his forties or fifties in good health and CMV-seronegative.

The CDR3 region is CSVVIYQEGGYTF. The CDR3 DNA reads as TGCAGCGTTGTTATCTACCAAGAGGGTGGCTACACCTTC. The J gene is TRBJ1-2, the V gene TRBV29-1; D is uncertain. V was trimmed by 4 bases and J by 7 bases, leaving 16 bases between them. The length of the CDR3 is 13 residues. Germline V gene lookup returns CDR1 SQVTM and CDR2 ANQGSEA.